The T cell receptor (beta chain) under discussion was sequenced for a study of human T cells and chemical hapten exposure (dated by TCRdb to the early 2020s). Study-level background: For sensitization, 2% DPC in acetone was applied to a roughly 2 cm by roughly 2 cm area of upper inner arm skin. Libraries were pooled for sequencing, and variation in per-sample TCR yields was attributed mainly to small differences in library volumes within the pool. Blood samples were taken from patients before sensitization (week 0) and at 2, 6 and about 24 weeks after DPC sensitization. Patch testing was done on the upper back using Finn chambers containing 0.01% DPC, and results were scored after 6 days according to International Contact Dermatitis Research Group standards. The study tracked peripheral blood TCR repertoire changes in vivo during primary and secondary sensitization to the hapten diphenylcyclopropenone (DPC) in alopecia patients. Patients additionally received weekly therapeutic DPC doses to the scalp throughout the approximately 22-week study period. Most of the patients in the cohort were female, and the cohort covered alopecia areata with under or over 50% scalp involvement, alopecia totalis and alopecia universalis. Twenty-nine alopecia patients provided blood for TCR sequencing at one to four time points (pre-sensitization, 2, 6 and 24 weeks). General findings and caveats noted by the study authors: Alopecia, a presumed autoimmune disease, was present in all patients, so the immune response of the patients might differ from that of healthy individuals. Expanded TCRs formed significantly more large CDR3 similarity clusters than pre-sensitization or healthy control sets, consistent with antigen-driven responses. No change with DPC sensitization was found in the number of TCRs above 1 in 1000 frequency, and no evidence of global repertoire structure alterations was found. A positive correlation was found between the number of PT1 expanded TCRs and patch test score, with significance reached at thresholds 8, 16 and 32 but not 4. Repeated subsampling changed both the strength of the expansion versus patch-test correlation and the threshold at which the correlation became significant.

Many counts were recorded for this clonotype. Its binding antigen is unknown. No qualities accompany the bases; no much larger clone lies one base away. The germline V gene supplies CDR1 SQVTM and CDR2 ANQGSEA. V and J lose 4 bases and 4 bases, and a span of 15 bases separates them. Taken from cysteine to phenylalanine, the CDR3 has 14 residues. The DNA shown is the 42-base CDR3, in frame from base 1. Receptors were amplified or captured by RACE. Sequencing took place on a NextSeq 500. Library preparation attached unique molecular identifiers to individual cDNA molecules for quantitative, reproducible TCR counting. For every blood RNA sample, sequencing covered both the TCR alpha and TCR beta chains. The source study handled its data this way. A median of approximately 96,000 TCRs per sample was observed, with a range of roughly 23,224 to 700,000. The Decombinator software suite was used to annotate V, J and CDR3 in the TCR reads. For the PS versus PT1 abundance plots, all samples were subsampled to the same number of TCRs (28,000). TCRs were defined as expanded if absent before sensitization and observed at least eight times at the 2-week time point. In-frame beta chains were kept once TCRdb had trimmed the public reads at Q25 with fastp and called clones with MiXCR. A single entry per CDR3 protein holds the most common genes and DNA from its merged rows. What appears here as the V and J calls and clone size reflects TCRdb's work, not the paper's. The sample has 350,000 to 400,000 distinct CDR3 sequences on record, nearly 6.5% of them singletons. The ten largest clones take up less than 6.5% of the sample.

The time point label of this sample denotes: patch test 2, 6 weeks after DPC sensitization. The sample's treatment or condition label, in plain terms: therapeutic diphenylcyclopropenone sensitization with weekly scalp DPC. At each patch-test visit, blood was drawn before the patch test was applied. Patients were considered eligible if aged 18 to 70, diagnosed with alopecia and deemed suitable for DPC therapy, and patients were excluded if pregnant. Unfractionated whole blood was collected in Tempus Blood RNA tubes, and total RNA was extracted from that blood. The sequencing here drew on whole blood, taken in connection with sensitization to the hapten diphenylcyclopropenone (DPC). The TCR sequence derives from a woman aged 18-29 years with alopecia areata. Some clones in this sample may be carry-over from other donors' samples. The sequence links TRBV29-1 to TRBJ2-3; possibly the D gene is TRBD2, per 5 matching bases. The DNA sequence follows: TGCAGCGTTGCAGCGGTGGTTGGATCAGATACGCAGTATTTT. This sequence encodes CSVAAVVGSDTQYF.